The clone carrying this TCR beta chain showed up just a few times. Its antigen is not known. Documented time point: patch test 2, 6 weeks after DPC sensitization. As for treatment: therapeutic diphenylcyclopropenone sensitization with weekly scalp DPC. Sample donors consisted of patients with alopecia, aged 18 to 70 years, who were suitable for DPC. The data originate from a study of human T cells and chemical hapten exposure. Across the whole study: The study enrolled mostly female patients with alopecia areata, totalis or universalis.

TCRdb re-derived calls from the RACE reads in MiXCR, one entry per CDR3 protein. The profile covers about 110,000 distinct CDR3 sequences, with about a tenth appearing a single time and more than 3% taken by the ten largest. Deletions cut 4 bases from V and 10 bases from J, with 20 bases between. The germline gives CDR1 SGHVS, CDR2 FQNEAQ. The CDR3 consists of 14 residues. General study results and limits: No change in TCRs above 1 in 1000 frequency was produced by DPC sensitization.

The chain employs TRBV7-8 and TRBJ2-7, with a weak D call TRBD1 (5 bases). This TCR was sampled from a woman aged 35 to 49 with alopecia areata. Some clones in this sample may be carry-over from other donors' samples. Sequenced material: whole blood, taken in connection with sensitization to the hapten diphenylcyclopropenone (DPC). For the CDR3, the DNA is TGTGCCAGCAGCTCCCGGTTTCAGGGCGCGTACCAGTACTTC. Protein: CASSSRFQGAYQYF.